This is a list of T cell receptor beta chains from one sample in a study of blood T cells in healthy people across ages. Each CDR3 protein is one row after TCRdb ran MiXCR on the 5' RACE reads. This table holds 1.5 million to 2 million distinct CDR3 sequences, 28% found once. The sequencing input was blood. The receptors shown here come from a woman aged 30 to 39 in good health. CDR3s include the opening cysteine and the closing phenylalanine or tryptophan. The D gene is left open where the match is weak. The size entry is marked missing in some rows and otherwise reads once, few, many or a size class.

clone size	V gene	CDR3 length	J gene	D gene	CDR3 DNA	CDR3 protein
-	TRBV6-1	17	TRBJ2-1	TRBD2	TGTGCCAGCAGTGACAATGGACTAGCGGAGATACACAATGAGCAGTTCTTC	CASSDNGLAEIHNEQFF
few	TRBV6-6	16	TRBJ1-5	TRBD1	TGTGCCAGCAGTTCAAGGACAGGGGTTAGCAATCAGCCCCAGCATTTT	CASSSRTGVSNQPQHF
few	TRBV5-5	16	TRBJ2-5	-	TGTGCCAGCAGCTTGTATGGCGTCTCAGGTCAAGAGACCCAGTACTTC	CASSLYGVSGQETQYF
-	TRBV20-1	13	TRBJ1-5	TRBD1	TGCAGTGCTGGTGAAGACAGGGGGCAGCCCCAGCATTTT	CSAGEDRGQPQHF
many	TRBV5-1	15	TRBJ2-7	TRBD1	TGCGCCAGCAGCTTATCAGGACAGGGGGCCCTCGAGCAGTACTTC	CASSLSGQGALEQYF
-	TRBV29-1	11	TRBJ2-1	-	TGCAGCACCTTGACGGAAGGGACCCAGTTCTTC	CSTLTEGTQFF
few	TRBV27	15	TRBJ1-1	-	TGTGCCAGCAGTTTATCGGCTGGACAGAACACTGAAGCTTTCTTT	CASSLSAGQNTEAFF
few	TRBV6-6	16	TRBJ1-4	-	TGTGCCAGCAGACCTTCAGCGGGAAGCCTTGACGAAAAACTGTTTTTT	CASRPSAGSLDEKLFF
-	TRBV7-9	14	TRBJ1-1	-	TGTGCCAGCAGCCCCCCGGGGATAAGCACTGAAGCTTTCTTT	CASSPPGISTEAFF
-	TRBV27	15	TRBJ2-7	-	TGTGCCAGCAGTTTTCGAAACACAGAATCCTACGAGCAGTACTTC	CASSFRNTESYEQYF
many	TRBV7-2	13	TRBJ2-5	-	TGTGCCAGCAGCTTAACTCGGGAAGAGACCCAGTACTTC	CASSLTREETQYF
-	TRBV12-3/TRBV12-4	14	TRBJ2-7	-	TGTGCCAGCAGTCTACAGGGCGACTACAATGAGCAGTACTTC	CASSLQGDYNEQYF
-	TRBV12-3/TRBV12-4	15	TRBJ2-5	TRBD2	TGTGCCAGCAGTTTTGGCGGGAGAGGGAAAGAGACCCAGTACTTC	CASSFGGRGKETQYF
many	TRBV9	15	TRBJ2-5	-	TGTGCCAGCGGGCTCAAGGGGGACTTACAAGAGACCCAGTACTTC	CASGLKGDLQETQYF
once	TRBV29-1	14	TRBJ1-2	-	TGCGGCGTTGTACAGGGTTTGTCCGACTATGGCTACACCTTC	CGVVQGLSDYGYTF
few	TRBV7-2	16	TRBJ1-4	-	TGTGCCAGCAGCTTAGAGGGAACCCGAGGGAATGAAAAACTGTTTTTT	CASSLEGTRGNEKLFF
few	TRBV12-3/TRBV12-4	12	TRBJ2-7	-	TGTGCCAGCAGTTACCACCCCTGCGAGCAGTACTTC	CASSYHPCEQYF
few	TRBV7-3	13	TRBJ2-1	-	TGTGCCAGCAGCTCAAACAGGGTTAATGAGCAGTTCTTC	CASSSNRVNEQFF
many	TRBV18	14	TRBJ1-5	-	TGTGCCAGCTCAGGGACGGCTAGCAATCAGCCCCAGCATTTT	CASSGTASNQPQHF
many	TRBV9	13	TRBJ2-5	-	TGTGCCAGCAGCGTAGATCCGAGTGAGACCCAGTACTTC	CASSVDPSETQYF
-	TRBV2	16	TRBJ2-3	-	TGTGCCAGCAGTGAAGCTCTCGGACGTAGCACAGATACGCAGTATTTT	CASSEALGRSTDTQYF
-	TRBV20-1	16	TRBJ2-6	-	TGCAGTGCCCTACCAGGGGCCTACTCTGGGGCCAACGTCCTGACTTTC	CSALPGAYSGANVLTF
-	TRBV12-3/TRBV12-4	16	TRBJ2-3	TRBD1	TGTGCCAGCAGTTTTACTCGGACAGGGGTAAACTCCACGCAGTATTTT	CASSFTRTGVNSTQYF
few	TRBV20-1	13	TRBJ2-5	TRBD1	TGCAGTGCTCAGGGGGTAGCCCAAGAGACCCAGTACTTC	CSAQGVAQETQYF
many	TRBV10-3	12	TRBJ2-3	-	TGTGCCATCAAGGATAGCACAGATACGCAGTATTTT	CAIKDSTDTQYF
few	TRBV11-2	15	TRBJ2-1	-	TGTGCCAGCAGCTCCGTCCGGCCCCACTACAATGAGCAGTTCTTC	CASSSVRPHYNEQFF
few	TRBV7-2	15	TRBJ2-5	-	TGTGCCAGCAGCTTAACCCTCGGGCCAGGAGAGACCCAGTACTTC	CASSLTLGPGETQYF
-	TRBV12-5	13	TRBJ2-1	-	TGTGCTAGTGGTCCAAGCAGGAGGAATGAGCAGTTCTTC	CASGPSRRNEQFF
-	TRBV12-3/TRBV12-4	15	TRBJ2-2	-	TGTGCCAGCAGTAGCCCGCCGGAGTTCACCGGGGAGCTGTTTTTT	CASSSPPEFTGELFF
many	TRBV4-3	14	TRBJ2-1	TRBD2	TGCGCCAGCAGCCAAGGACCGGGACTAGATGAGCAGTTCTTC	CASSQGPGLDEQFF
few	TRBV10-3	14	TRBJ1-2	-	TGTGCCATCACCCCAGACCCAGGGACCTATGGCTACACCTTC	CAITPDPGTYGYTF
once	TRBV18	14	TRBJ1-1	TRBD1	TGTGCCAGCTCACCCATAGACAGGGCCACTGAAGCTTTCTTT	CASSPIDRATEAFF
many	TRBV5-1	18	TRBJ2-1	TRBD1	TGCGCCAGCAGCTTATCACCGGCGGGGACAGGACCGTCCAATGAGCAGTTCTTC	CASSLSPAGTGPSNEQFF
few	TRBV19	11	TRBJ1-3	-	TGTGCCACCGCCTCAGGAAACACCATATATTTT	CATASGNTIYF
few	TRBV10-3	14	TRBJ2-5	-	TGTGCCACCCAACGGGGGCCGACCCAAGAGACCCAGTACTTC	CATQRGPTQETQYF
-	TRBV20-1	12	TRBJ2-5	-	TGCAGTGCTAGAAGGACAGAAGAGACCCAGTACTTC	CSARRTEETQYF
-	TRBV20-1	12	TRBJ1-2	-	TGCAGTGCTAGAGCCGTCGAAAATGGCTACACCTTC	CSARAVENGYTF
-	TRBV6-1	15	TRBJ2-1	-	TGTGCCAGCATAGTTGACGCGGGTAAAGGAAATGAGCAGTTCTTC	CASIVDAGKGNEQFF
-	TRBV3-1	12	TRBJ2-5	TRBD2	TGTGCCAGCAGCAGTAGCGGGGGGCGCGAGTACTTC	CASSSSGGREYF
-	TRBV4-3	13	TRBJ1-1	-	TGCGCCAGCAGCCAGGCGGCAGTGAGTGAAGCTTTCTTT	CASSQAAVSEAFF
-	TRBV2	14	TRBJ2-1	-	TGTGCCAGCAGGGATGGGGGTCATTGGAATGAGCAGTTCTTC	CASRDGGHWNEQFF
few	TRBV5-1	14	TRBJ1-1	-	TGCGCCAGCAGAGAGGCGTTAAGTGCAACTGAAGCTTTCTTT	CASREALSATEAFF
many	TRBV29-1	14	TRBJ2-1	-	TGCAGCTCGGACTCCTCAGCCCAAAACAATGAGCAGTTCTTC	CSSDSSAQNNEQFF
-	TRBV24-1	15	TRBJ2-1	TRBD2	TGTGCCACCAGTGACCCGGGGGGGAGGGTTGGTGAGCAGTTCTTC	CATSDPGGRVGEQFF
-	TRBV5-1	15	TRBJ2-1	TRBD2	TGCGCCAGCAGCATACGGACTAGCGGCCACAATGAGCAGTTCTTC	CASSIRTSGHNEQFF
-	TRBV7-2	14	TRBJ2-2	-	TGTGCCAGCAGCTCGGGGGAAGTCGCCGGGGAGCTGTTTTTT	CASSSGEVAGELFF
-	TRBV5-4	15	TRBJ2-1	TRBD2	TGTGCCAGCAGCCCCCTGACGGGGGGGTTCAATGAGCAGTTCTTC	CASSPLTGGFNEQFF
-	TRBV24-1	13	TRBJ1-5	-	TGTGCCACCAGTGGTCAAGGATTCCAGCCCCAGCATTTT	CATSGQGFQPQHF
many	TRBV20-1	13	TRBJ2-7	TRBD2	TGCAGTGCGTCGAGCGGGGGGGCCTACGAGCAGTACTTC	CSASSGGAYEQYF
many	TRBV20-1	14	TRBJ2-5	TRBD2	TGCAGTGCCAAACCGGGACTAGCGCGAGAGACCCAGTACTTC	CSAKPGLARETQYF
-	TRBV20-1	14	TRBJ2-5	TRBD2	TGCAGTGCTAGTCTTCTAGCGGGCCAAGAGACCCAGTACTTC	CSASLLAGQETQYF
-	TRBV29-1	12	TRBJ1-2	TRBD1	TGCAGCTTTGGGCAGGGGGCAGGTGGCTACACCTTC	CSFGQGAGGYTF
few	TRBV7-2	14	TRBJ1-4	-	TGTGCCTGCAGCTTAGTTTCGGCTAATGAAAAACTGTTTTTT	CACSLVSANEKLFF
-	TRBV7-2	13	TRBJ2-7	-	TGTGCCAGCAGCCCAGATGGATACTACGAGCAGTACTTC	CASSPDGYYEQYF
-	TRBV20-1	15	TRBJ1-6	TRBD1	TGCAGTGCTAGGCCCGGACAGGGAGAAAATTCACCCCTCCACTTT	CSARPGQGENSPLHF
few	TRBV7-9	19	TRBJ1-5	-	TGTGCCAGCAGCGAAGGGTGGGGGATCAGGGATTCGGGCAATCAGCCCCAGCATTTT	CASSEGWGIRDSGNQPQHF
many	TRBV5-1	14	TRBJ2-1	TRBD1	TGCGCCAGCAGACCCGGGACAGCTTACAATGAGCAGTTCTTC	CASRPGTAYNEQFF
few	TRBV5-1	15	TRBJ2-5	TRBD1	TGCGCCTCGTCGACAGGGATTACCCTCCAAGAGACCCAGTACTTC	CASSTGITLQETQYF
-	TRBV20-1	15	TRBJ1-1	TRBD1	TGCAGTGCCTTAAGTGGACAGGGGGCCGGCACTGAAGCTTTCTTT	CSALSGQGAGTEAFF